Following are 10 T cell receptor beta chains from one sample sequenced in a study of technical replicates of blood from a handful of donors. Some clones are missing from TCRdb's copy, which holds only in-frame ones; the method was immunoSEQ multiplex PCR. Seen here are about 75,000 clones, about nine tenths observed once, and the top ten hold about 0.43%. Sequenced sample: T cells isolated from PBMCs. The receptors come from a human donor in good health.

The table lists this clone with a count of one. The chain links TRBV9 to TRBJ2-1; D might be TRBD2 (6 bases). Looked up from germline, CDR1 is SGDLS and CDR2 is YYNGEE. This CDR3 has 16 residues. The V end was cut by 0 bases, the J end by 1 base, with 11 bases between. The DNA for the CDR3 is TGTGCCAGCAGCGTAGAACCGGGGGTGTCCTACAATGAGCAGTTCTTC. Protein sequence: CASSVEPGVSYNEQFF.

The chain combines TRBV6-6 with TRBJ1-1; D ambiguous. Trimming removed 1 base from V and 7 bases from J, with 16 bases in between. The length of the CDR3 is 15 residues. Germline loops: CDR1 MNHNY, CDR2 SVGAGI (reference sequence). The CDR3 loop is CASSYYLGGKVEAFF. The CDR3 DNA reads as TGTGCCAGCAGTTACTATCTGGGAGGGAAGGTTGAAGCTTTCTTT.

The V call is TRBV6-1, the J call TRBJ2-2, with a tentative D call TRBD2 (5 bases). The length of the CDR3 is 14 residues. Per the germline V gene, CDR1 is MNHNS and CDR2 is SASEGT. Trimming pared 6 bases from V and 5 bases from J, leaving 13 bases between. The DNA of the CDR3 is TGTGCCAGCAGGATGGGAGATGGTACCGGGGAGCTGTTTTTT. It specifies CASRMGDGTGELFF.

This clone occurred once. CDR3 in amino acids: CPKPNTEAFF. The CDR3 coding sequence is TGTCCTAAACCGAACACTGAAGCTTTCTTT. V gene TRBV21-1 combines with J gene TRBJ1-1. TRBV21-1 is tagged as a pseudogene. This CDR3 has 10 amino acids.

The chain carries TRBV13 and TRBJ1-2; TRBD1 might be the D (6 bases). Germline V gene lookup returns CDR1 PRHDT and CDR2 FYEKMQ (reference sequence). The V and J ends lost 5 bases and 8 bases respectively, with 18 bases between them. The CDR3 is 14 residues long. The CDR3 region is CASSLLGGRVGYTF. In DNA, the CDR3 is TGTGCCAGCAGCCTGTTGGGGGGGCGCGTCGGCTACACCTTC.

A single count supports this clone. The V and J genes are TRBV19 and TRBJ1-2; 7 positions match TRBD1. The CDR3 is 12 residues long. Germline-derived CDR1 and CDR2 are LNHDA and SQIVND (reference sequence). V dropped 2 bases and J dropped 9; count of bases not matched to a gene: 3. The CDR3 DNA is TGTGCCAGTAGTATAAGACAGGGCAGCTACACCTTC. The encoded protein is CASSIRQGSYTF.

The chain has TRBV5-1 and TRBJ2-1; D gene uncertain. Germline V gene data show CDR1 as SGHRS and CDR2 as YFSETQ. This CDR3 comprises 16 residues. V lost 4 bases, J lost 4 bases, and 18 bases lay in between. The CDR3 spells CASSPERSGGYNEQFF. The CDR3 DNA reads TGCGCCAGCAGCCCAGAGCGTAGTGGCGGATACAATGAGCAGTTCTTC.

DNA for the CDR3: TGTGCCAGCAGCTTGGGACAGGGTAGGGGCAATCAGCCCCAGCATTTT. Encoded protein: CASSLGQGRGNQPQHF. The chain is built from TRBV7-8 and TRBJ1-5; 9 bases are a match to TRBD1. Germline loops: CDR1 SGHVS, CDR2 FQNEAQ. J was trimmed by 2 bases and V by 3 bases; bases with no gene match: 5. This CDR3 is 16 amino acids long.

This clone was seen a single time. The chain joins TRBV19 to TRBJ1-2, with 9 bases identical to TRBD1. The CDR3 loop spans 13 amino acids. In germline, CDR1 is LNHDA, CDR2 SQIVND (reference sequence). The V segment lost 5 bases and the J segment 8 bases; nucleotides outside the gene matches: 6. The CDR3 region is CASSSGQGDGYTF. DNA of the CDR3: TGTGCCAGTAGTTCGGGACAGGGAGACGGCTACACCTTC.

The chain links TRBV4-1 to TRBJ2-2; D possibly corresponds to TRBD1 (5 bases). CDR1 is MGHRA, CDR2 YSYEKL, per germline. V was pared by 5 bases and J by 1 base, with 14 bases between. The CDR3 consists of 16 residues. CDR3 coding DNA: TGCGCCAGCAGCAACAGACAGTTTTTGAACACCGGGGAGCTGTTTTTT. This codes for CASSNRQFLNTGELFF.